This TCR beta chain was identified during a study of blood T cell repertoires in COVID-19. As for the study in general: Sources were T cells, B-cell-depleted T cells, or PBMCs; the material itself was cDNA or gDNA.

This CDR3 contains 14 residues. Germline V gene lookup returns CDR1 SGHRS and CDR2 YFSETQ. Germline trimming cut 4 bases from V and 5 bases from J; bases unmatched to any gene: 9. Here immunoSEQ multiplex PCR was the method, and the copy in TCRdb shows in-frame clones only, minus some. Found here are roughly 64,000 clones, 72% of them singletons; the top ten hold about half. Input material: PBMCs or T cells enriched from blood (not recorded which). The clonotype was recovered from a woman aged 60-75 years who had been exposed to COVID-19. The chain employs TRBV5-1 and TRBJ2-7, with TRBD1 identical over 7 bases. CDR3 bases: TGCGCCAGCAGCGCCGGGACAGCTAAACACGAGCAGTACTTC. Translating it yields CASSAGTAKHEQYF.